Reported below is one TCR beta chain. Clones were sequenced by immunoSEQ multiplex PCR, and TCRdb holds only the in-frame ones, with some missing. The table records more than 45,000 clones, around nine tenths of them present only once. The data originate from a study of blood T cell repertoires in COVID-19. In the study overall: The United States, Italy and Spain supplied acute and convalescent COVID-19 samples. Sources were T cells, B-cell-depleted T cells, or PBMCs; the material itself was cDNA or gDNA.

Enrolled during active infection, Seattle patients were then followed longitudinally. The receptor was derived from a woman aged 55-75 years with COVID-19, enrolled during active disease. The sample consisted of peripheral blood.

CDR3 residues: CASRTGATGELFF. DNA of the CDR3: TGTGCCAGCAGGACAGGGGCCACCGGGGAGCTGTTTTTT. The V gene is TRBV6-4, the J gene TRBJ2-2; 8 bases align to TRBD1. The germline V gene has CDR1 MRHNA and CDR2 SNTAGT. Trimming removed 6 bases from V and 4 bases from J; junction bases left unmatched: 1. There are 13 residues in the CDR3.